The sequence of this TCR beta chain was determined in a study of T cell responses to AZD1222 COVID-19 vaccine. Broader study findings: Clonal diversity may have been underestimated in mostly white British donors. Following two doses of AZD1222, Spike-specific TCR breadth and depth rose.

V shed 2 bases and J 7 bases; nucleotides not matched to a gene: 7. This CDR3 region has 16 residues. Per the germline V gene, CDR1 is MNHEY and CDR2 is SVGAGI. Comments on this clone: The antigen remains unidentified.

TCRdb's copy holds only in-frame clones and misses some; the assay was immunoSEQ multiplex PCR. The repertoire holds some 120,000 clones, roughly 93% seen once, with 6.6% in the top ten. The TCR sequence derives from an adult in good health. Sequences were derived from peripheral blood, sampled on day 0 of AZD1222 vaccination. V usage is TRBV6-5 and J usage is TRBJ1-6; 8 nucleotides line up with TRBD1. The CDR3 spells CASSYTWTGRNSPLHF. For the CDR3, the DNA is TGTGCCAGCAGTTACACCTGGACAGGGAGGAATTCACCCCTCCACTTT.